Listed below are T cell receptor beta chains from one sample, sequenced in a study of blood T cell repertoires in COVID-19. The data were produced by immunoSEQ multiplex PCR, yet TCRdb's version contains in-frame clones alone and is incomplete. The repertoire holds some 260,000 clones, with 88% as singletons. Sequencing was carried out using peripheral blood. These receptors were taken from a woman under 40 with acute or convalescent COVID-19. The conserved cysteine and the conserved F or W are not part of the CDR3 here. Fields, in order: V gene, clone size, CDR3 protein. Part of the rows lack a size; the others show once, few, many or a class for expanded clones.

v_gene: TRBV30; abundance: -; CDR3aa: AWSQFSGLPAKNIQY
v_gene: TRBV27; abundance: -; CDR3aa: ASKVGLATHEQF
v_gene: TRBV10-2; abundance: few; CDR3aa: ASSEQGLSNSPLH
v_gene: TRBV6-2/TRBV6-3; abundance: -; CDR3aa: ASSLANTGLVNQPQH
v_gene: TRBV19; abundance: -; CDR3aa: ASNVQGQETQY
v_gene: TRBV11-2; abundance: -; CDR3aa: ASSRVLAGEQF
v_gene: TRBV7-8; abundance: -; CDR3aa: ASSLGTVNEKLF
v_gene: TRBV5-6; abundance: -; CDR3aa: ASSSDPTRSYEQY
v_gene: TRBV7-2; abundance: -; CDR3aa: ASSLRGQHNEKLF
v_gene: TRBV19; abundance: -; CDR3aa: ASNALAGYNEQF
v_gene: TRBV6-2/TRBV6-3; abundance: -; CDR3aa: ASSYSLVAEKLAKNIQY
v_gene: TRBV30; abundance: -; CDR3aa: AWSPKTGWARDTQY
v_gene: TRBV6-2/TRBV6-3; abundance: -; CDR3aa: ASSYSGREAF
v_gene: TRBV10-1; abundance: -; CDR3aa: ATSLARSRNTGELF
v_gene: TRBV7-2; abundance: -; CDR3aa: ASSRQTGDEQF
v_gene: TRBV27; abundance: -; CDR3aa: ASSLVDRPYEQY
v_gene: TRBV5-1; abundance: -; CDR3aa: ASSIFGQGSDTIY
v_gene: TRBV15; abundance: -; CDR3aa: ATSTRQGYYNEQF
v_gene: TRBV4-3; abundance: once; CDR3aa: ASSHTLAGGINEQF
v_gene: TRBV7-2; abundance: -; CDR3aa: ASSLGGLLTGELF
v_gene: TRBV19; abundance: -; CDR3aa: ASSLAGGPRETQY
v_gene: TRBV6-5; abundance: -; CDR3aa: ASRVAGNTDTQY
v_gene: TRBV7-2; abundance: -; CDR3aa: ASSFRTSGDTQY
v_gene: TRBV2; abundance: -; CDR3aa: ASSELSGQETQY
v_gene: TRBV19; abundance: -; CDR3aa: ASSIMASNTEAF
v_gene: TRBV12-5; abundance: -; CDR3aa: ASGWDSGTGNTIY
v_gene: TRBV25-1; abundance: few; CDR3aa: ASSDLYEQY